This TCR beta chain was recorded in a study of T cells expressing NK-cell markers (TCRdb year 2020). Notes on the research overall: Three sorted T-cell subsets (CD3+CD56+NKG2C+, CD3+CD56+NKG2C- and CD3+CD56-NKG2C+) from 7 to 9 donors had their TCR beta-chain repertoires profiled. Among the eight sequenced donors, seven were HCMV-seropositive and one was HCMV-seronegative. The eight sequenced donors were randomly selected healthy volunteers, three men and five women. Libraries were sequenced as 2 x 150 bp reads on Illumina HiSeq 2000/2500, MiSeq or NextSeq. Study-wide findings and limitations: In several donors, the dominant CD3+CD56+NKG2C+ clonotypes ranked among the top 10 CD8+ clonotypes, making up roughly 1.0-7.0% of CD8+ T cells. Those dominant clonotypes were again the most abundant among CD3+CD56-NKG2C+ cells in a few donors, at about 28.3-60.1%. It remained unclear whether the expanded NKG2C-expressing T cell clones were specific for HCMV antigens.

As concerns this clonotype: No cognate antigen has been identified for it.

Sequencer: Illumina HiSeq 2000. TCR beta cDNA libraries were prepared using 5'RACE template switching, which introduced a universal primer site and unique molecular identifiers. Priming for cDNA synthesis came from the TCR beta constant segment, and two successive PCR amplification steps followed. In the paper's pipeline: MIGEC was used to demultiplex reads and group reads by UMI, and MiTCR was used to assemble and quantify clonotypes. To exclude erroneous sequences, only TCR cDNA sequences supported by at least two reads were retained. The tcR package was used for downstream repertoire analysis, with clonotypes matched between fractions based on CDR3 nucleotide sequence plus V segment. VDJmatch was used to annotate antigen specificity against VDJdb, with one amino acid substitution in CDR3 allowed. Each CDR3 protein sequence appears as one entry after TCRdb reprocessed the reads, and no DNA is included. TCRdb, rather than the study authors, made the V and J calls. The sample table holds about 260,000 distinct CDR3 sequences. About 0.4% of the sample goes to the ten largest clones.

To determine HCMV serostatus, a commercial ELISA kit was used to detect HCMV-specific IgG in serum. Ficoll density gradient centrifugation was used to isolate peripheral blood mononuclear cells from blood. According to the germline V gene (reference sequence), CDR1 reads DFQATT and CDR2 reads SNEGSKA. Spanning cysteine to phenylalanine, the CDR3 consists of 14 amino acids. No DNA is given. The chain is assembled from TRBV20-1 and TRBJ2-7; the TRBD2 assignment by TCRdb is unverifiable without DNA. The sequence came from a man between 18 and 35 years old in good health. Donor details come from another sample of the same person, matched by shared clones. The sequencing sample was made of blood T cells: a sorted CD56 or NKG2C T cell subset, CD4+ or CD8+ T cells, or bulk PBMC T cells (not recorded which). The CDR3 has the sequence CSATGLAPTYEQYF.